Shown below are 18 T cell receptor beta chains from a single sample sequenced in a study of T cell responses to AZD1222 COVID-19 vaccine. Sequenced by immunoSEQ multiplex PCR; TCRdb stores in-frame clones only, minus some. The repertoire holds over 150,000 clones, with 80% to 95% as singletons. Source: peripheral blood, taken 28 days after the second AZD1222 dose. The receptors derive from an adult who received the AZD1222 COVID-19 vaccine.

The gene calls are TRBV19 and TRBJ2-1; D perhaps matches TRBD2 (5 bases). Germline CDR1 is LNHDA and CDR2 is SQIVND (reference sequence). This CDR3 is built from 14 residues. Trimming cost V 9 bases and J 5 bases, with 17 bases left between them. This chain's CDR3 is CASLGPLGNNEQFF. DNA for the CDR3: TGTGCCAGCCTCGGGCCCCTCGGGAACAATGAGCAGTTCTTC.

This clone was counted only a few times. The chain employs TRBV6-5 and TRBJ2-7, with D perhaps TRBD1 or TRBD2 (5 bases each). This CDR3 contains 13 residues. CDR1 MNHEY and CDR2 SVGAGI come from the germline V gene. Trimming stripped 7 bases from V and 6 bases from J, with 16 bases between. The CDR3 DNA reads as TGTGCCAGCACCCTGAACCGGGACGGCGAGCAGTACTTC. This codes for CASTLNRDGEQYF.

This clone was detected a few times. CDR3 residues: CASSFRSNQPQHF. In nucleotides, the CDR3 is TGTGCCAGCAGCTTCAGGAGCAATCAGCCCCAGCATTTT. The gene calls are TRBV5-8 and TRBJ1-5; D is undetermined. Trimming took 2 bases from V and 1 from J, leaving 4 bases between them. Germline lookup yields CDR1 SGHTS and CDR2 YDEGEE. The CDR3 loop spans 13 amino acids.

The V call is TRBV2, the J call TRBJ1-3, with TRBD1 as a possible D gene (5 bases). The germline gives CDR1 SNHLY, CDR2 FYNNEI. The CDR3 spans 15 residues. V was pared by 3 bases and J by 0 bases, with 9 bases between. The CDR3 bases are TGTGCCAGCAGTGAGGACACCAGCTCTGGAAACACCATATATTTT. Translation: CASSEDTSSGNTIYF.

This sequence joins TRBV5-5 and TRBJ1-2; 11 bases agree with TRBD1. V trimming: 2 bases; J trimming: 8 bases; junction bases outside the gene matches: 11. Germline-derived CDR1 and CDR2 are SGHKS and YYEKEE (reference sequence). The CDR3 extends over 16 amino acids. CDR3 sequence (DNA): TGTGCCAGCAGCTTATGGACAGGGGGCAACTTTTGGGGCTACACCTTC. Translating it yields CASSLWTGGNFWGYTF. Looking up the rest from reference TRBV5-5 and TRBJ1-2 gives the full variable domain: DAGVTQSPTHLIKTRGQQVTLRCSPISGHKSVSWYQQVLGQGPQFIFQYYEKEERGRGNFPDRFSARQFPNYSSELNVNALLLGDSALYLCASSLWTGGNFWGYTFGSGTRLTVV.

The chain's CDR3 is CAISLSGLEQYF. CDR3 sequence (DNA): TGTGCCATCAGTCTCTCGGGCCTAGAGCAGTACTTC. The chain recombines TRBV10-3 with TRBJ2-7; D gene unclear. This CDR3 is built from 12 residues. CDR1 ENHRY and CDR2 SYGVKD come from the germline V gene. Between the trimmed V and J ends, which lost 5 bases and 7 bases, there was a span of 12 bases.

The rearrangement links TRBV27 to TRBJ2-1; TRBD2 aligns across 11 bases. V lost 6 bases, J lost 5 bases, and 6 bases stayed unmatched. Germline lookup yields CDR1 MNHEY and CDR2 SMNVEV (reference sequence). The CDR3 is 15 residues long. This CDR3 reads CASRPLAGGHNEQFF. CDR3 DNA sequence: TGTGCCAGCAGGCCCCTAGCGGGAGGTCACAATGAGCAGTTCTTC.

The rearrangement joins TRBV28 to TRBJ2-1; no definite D call. CDR1 is MDHEN, CDR2 SYDVKM, per germline. There are 14 residues in the CDR3. V was shortened by 6 bases and J by 1 base, with 10 bases between the two germline ends. CDR3 in DNA: TGTGCCAGCAGCTCGATAGGTTCCTACAATGAGCAGTTCTTC. Translated, it gives CASSSIGSYNEQFF. The entire variable domain, with the rest obtained from reference TRBV28 and TRBJ2-1, is as follows: DVKVTQSSRYLVKRTGEKVFLECVQDMDHENMFWYRQDPGLGLRLIYFSYDVKMKEKGDIPEGYSVSREKKERFSLILESASTNQTSMYLCASSSIGSYNEQFFGPGTRLTVL.

This sequence joins TRBV18 and TRBJ1-1, with D hard to call. Deletions cut 1 base from V and 0 bases from J, with 15 bases between. Germline V gives CDR1 KGHSH, CDR2 LQKENI. The CDR3 spans 17 residues. The CDR3: CASSPQAQLDMNTEAFF. As DNA, the CDR3 is TGTGCCAGCTCACCACAGGCCCAACTAGACATGAACACTGAAGCTTTCTTT.

CDR3: CASSPLSSDTEAFF. DNA for the CDR3: TGTGCCAGCAGCCCACTTTCATCCGACACTGAAGCTTTCTTT. This sequence joins TRBV14 and TRBJ1-1, with unresolved D. CDR1 SGHDN and CDR2 FVKESK come from the germline V gene. There are 14 residues in the CDR3. Between the trimmed V and J ends, which lost 4 bases and 3 bases, there was a span of 12 bases.

The chain has TRBV3-1 (or the pseudogene TRBV3-2) and TRBJ2-7; TRBD2 matches 7 bases. The CDR3 sequence is 14 residues long. Germline trimming cut 5 bases from V and 3 bases from J; bases unmatched to any gene: 7. The germline V gene encodes CDR1 LGHDT and CDR2 YNNKEL (reference sequence). CDR3 bases: TGTGCCAGCAGCAAGGGCGGGGGAATCTACGAGCAGTACTTC. Encoded protein: CASSKGGGIYEQYF.

The CDR3 sequence is CASRAIRALVSYEQYF. As DNA, the CDR3 is TGTGCCAGCAGAGCCATCAGGGCACTAGTCTCCTACGAGCAGTACTTC. This rearrangement joins TRBV28 to TRBJ2-7, with D perhaps given as TRBD1 or TRBD2 (5 bases each). CDR3 length: 16 amino acids. CDR1 and CDR2 from the germline V gene are MDHEN and SYDVKM. Trimming pared 6 bases from V and 0 bases from J, leaving 18 bases between.

This chain joins TRBV7-3 and TRBJ2-1; 9 bases map to TRBD2. Unmatched junction bases numbered 14, after V lost 5 bases and J lost 6 bases. CDR3 length equals 17 residues. The V gene's germline CDR1 is SGHTA and CDR2 FQGTGA. The CDR3 is CASSPPPAGGTGNEQFF. In DNA form, the CDR3 reads TGTGCCAGCAGCCCCCCGCCAGCGGGAGGAACGGGCAATGAGCAGTTCTTC.

V gene TRBV19 combines with J gene TRBJ1-3; weak D call: TRBD1 (6 bases). The CDR3 runs 14 residues. CDR1 and CDR2 from the germline V gene are LNHDA and SQIVND (reference sequence). V was cut by 4 bases and J by 4 bases, with 11 bases left in between. The CDR3 here is CASSSGGLGNTIYF. In nucleotides, the CDR3 is TGTGCCAGTAGTAGCGGGGGCCTGGGAAACACCATATATTTT.

V and J are TRBV30 and TRBJ1-2; possible D gene TRBD1, 6 bases. Germline values: CDR1 GTSNPN, CDR2 SVGIG (reference sequence). V lost 2 bases, J lost 5 bases, and 18 bases lay in between. CDR3 size: 15 residues. The CDR3 region is CAWSLGGHRPYGYTF. The DNA for the CDR3 is TGTGCCTGGAGTCTCGGGGGACATAGACCATATGGCTACACCTTC.

The chain carries TRBV10-1 and TRBJ1-2; 9 bases agree with TRBD1. V shed 6 bases, J shed 3 bases, and the junction held 8 bases outside the gene matches. Per the germline V gene, CDR1 is WNHNN and CDR2 is SYGVQD (reference sequence). The CDR3 has 15 residues. The chain's CDR3 is CASSPGTGPYYGYTF. The CDR3 nucleotides read TGCGCCAGCAGCCCCGGGACAGGGCCATACTATGGCTACACCTTC.

This rearrangement joins TRBV18 to TRBJ1-1, with unresolved D. The CDR3 is 13 residues long. The ends were cut back, 3 bases at V and 5 bases at J, with 10 bases in the middle. The germline CDR1 and CDR2 sequences are KGHSH and LQKENI. CDR3 residues: CASSPTRRTEAFF. CDR3 sequence (DNA): TGTGCCAGCTCACCTACCCGGAGGACTGAAGCTTTCTTT.

The rearrangement links TRBV2 to TRBJ2-1, with D unclear. The CDR3 consists of 12 residues. The germline CDR1 and CDR2 sequences are SNHLY and FYNNEI. V lost 6 bases to trimming and J lost 2 bases, with 5 bases between them. The CDR3 loop is CASSSAYNEQFF. The DNA for the CDR3 is TGTGCCAGCAGCTCTGCCTACAATGAGCAGTTCTTC.